Described below is a single T cell receptor (beta chain) sequence and its context. What antigen it recognizes has not been identified. Per-base quality was not reported, and no clone a single base away is much larger than it. Library generation was performed with the immunoSEQ multiplex PCR assay. Roughly 10^5 TCR templates per sample were assayed on the deep sequencing platform. Genomic DNA extracted from sorted T cells was used for TCRbeta CDR3 sequencing. The authors' analysis ran thus. The R programming language was used for clonal analysis of TCRbeta CDR3 data. Comparing unstimulated samples against CFSE-low samples taken after the reaction was how alloreactive CD4+ and CD8+ clones were defined. By matching sequences to the repertoires of sorted unstimulated Treg and non-Treg cells, each alloreactive CD4+ clone was assigned a regulatory or non-regulatory origin. TCRdb carries this immuneACCESS record with in-frame sequences only. Its versions omit some clonotypes, under half of them owing to an unresolved V gene in the studies checked, with the rest unexplained. V, J and clone size reflect that table, while D and trimming were determined from the DNA. Within this sample are about 50,000 clones, with about 98% of them counted one time only. Roughly 0.99% of the sample comes from the top ten.

This sample was included in a study of siplizumab effects on memory and regulatory T cells (dated by TCRdb to about 2019). Turning to the overall study: The effect of the anti-CD2 antibody siplizumab on alloreactive T-cell subsets was examined in allogeneic mixed lymphocyte reactions constructed from human PBMCs.

Additional sequencing covered unstimulated subsets from three donor pairs, namely CD8+ effector memory, CD4+ naive, CD8+ TEMRA, CD4+ memory and CD8+ naive. Sorted unstimulated T cells and proliferating T cells recovered from mixed lymphocyte reactions were subjected to TCRbeta CDR3 sequencing. Fresh whole blood from fewer than twelve HLA-typed healthy donors was used to isolate PBMCs. Points the paper makes about the study in general: Whether proliferating Tregs from siplizumab cultures actually had suppressive function was not functionally confirmed. Roughly 75-95% of proliferating CD4+ or CD8+ clones could not be assigned a naive or memory phenotype. Sequences below about 10^-5 frequency were poorly captured, so only a minor fraction of alloreactive clones could be mapped to unstimulated subsets. Siplizumab significantly lowered the cumulative frequency of alloreactive sequences that could be traced to unstimulated CD4+ memory T cells. Unstimulated naive T cells appeared to be more diverse than memory T cells, and naive cells seemed to make a substantial contribution to the alloresponse. Of the alloreactive CD4+ clones that could be mapped, the Treg-derived share averaged about 63% with siplizumab compared with around 25% in control reactions.

Sample: naive CD8+ T cells sorted from blood. The meaning of the sample's cell subset or site label: unstimulated naive T cells. The clonotype was recovered from a human donor in good health.

The CDR3 here reads CASSTATKDAGVYEQYF. Read as DNA, the sequence is TGTGCCAGCAGTACCGCAACAAAGGACGCAGGGGTCTACGAGCAGTACTTC. The receptor chain draws on TRBV28 and TRBJ2-7; possibly the D gene is TRBD1, per 6 matching bases. In the germline V gene, CDR1 corresponds to MDHEN and CDR2 to SYDVKM. Reading from cysteine to phenylalanine, the CDR3 counts 17 amino acids. Only CDR3 DNA remains: 51 bases, in frame from the first base. At the junction V is shortened by 5 bases and J by 3 bases, with 23 bases in between.